This paragraph covers one TCR beta chain sequence. The length of the CDR3 is 15 residues. Germline V gene data show CDR1 as LNHDA and CDR2 as SQIVND (reference sequence). Trimming removed 0 bases at V and 6 bases at J, with 12 bases between. This sample is part of a study of shared clonotypes between healthy human individuals. Terminally differentiated effector memory CD45RA+ cells were excluded by CCR7 positive selection of CD45RO-negative cells. The data were produced by immunoSEQ multiplex PCR, yet TCRdb's version contains in-frame clones alone and is incomplete. The profile covers some 2,000,000 clones, with about 95% appearing a single time and 0.9% to 1.4% taken by the ten largest.

The clonotype comes from a young man in good health. The chain carries TRBV19 and TRBJ2-1, with D perhaps given as TRBD1 or TRBD2 (5 bases each). Sequenced input: naive CD8+ T cells sorted from blood. The CDR3 nucleotides are TGTGCCAGTAGTATAGAATTCTATGGGGGCAATGAGCAGTTCTTC. Encoded protein: CASSIEFYGGNEQFF.